Below are 5 T cell receptor beta chains sequenced from a single sample in a study of patients and donors after allogeneic stem cell transplantation. TCRdb processed the RT-PCR reads anew with MiXCR; each CDR3 protein has one entry. The sample lists about 110,000 distinct CDR3 sequences, about a third seen once, with around 25% in the top ten. The sequenced sample was blood, either unsorted or a sorted T cell fraction (not recorded which). Receptor source: a human donor who was either an allogeneic HSCT recipient or a stem cell or donor lymphocyte infusion donor (not recorded which). It is not recorded whose cells these are; they may come from a transplant donor.

The chain recombines TRBV6-5 with TRBJ1-3; D gene ambiguous. The germline V gene has CDR1 MNHEY and CDR2 SVGAGI. Trimming removed 7 bases at V and 0 bases at J, with 7 bases between. The CDR3 runs 13 residues. The CDR3 loop reads CASKRISGNTIYF. The CDR3 coding sequence is TGTGCCAGCAAACGGATCTCTGGAAACACCATATATTTT.

This clonotype was seen a few times. The V gene is TRBV9, the J gene TRBJ1-1; 7 bases are a match to TRBD1. Germline V gene sequence: CDR1 SGDLS, CDR2 YYNGEE. This CDR3 region has 13 residues. Trimming at V came to 2 bases and at J to 3 bases, leaving 1 base not matched to a gene. The CDR3 loop is CASSVGQDTEAFF. DNA for the CDR3: TGTGCCAGCAGCGTCGGACAGGACACTGAAGCTTTCTTT.

The chain combines TRBV5-1 with TRBJ1-2; no definite D call. From germline, CDR1 is SGHRS and CDR2 YFSETQ. CDR3 length equals 13 residues. V lost 4 bases and J lost 8, with 15 bases in between. The CDR3 sequence: CASSPLPKGGYTF. CDR3 coding DNA: TGCGCCAGCAGCCCGCTCCCCAAAGGGGGCTACACCTTC.

This clonotype has a handful of counts. This rearrangement joins TRBV24-1 to TRBJ1-5, with a possible D match to TRBD1 (6 bases). This CDR3 region has 14 residues. The germline V gene has CDR1 KGHDR and CDR2 SFDVKD. Deletions cut 4 bases from V and 7 bases from J, with 13 bases between. CDR3 bases: TGTGCCACCAGTGACGGACAGAAGTCACAGCCCCAGCATTTT. It yields the protein CATSDGQKSQPQHF.

The rearrangement joins TRBV19 to TRBJ2-2, with D unclear. The CDR3 sequence is 11 residues long. V lost 7 bases to trimming and J lost 9 bases, with 9 bases between them. Germline CDR1 is LNHDA and CDR2 is SQIVND (reference sequence). CDR3 nucleotides: TGTGCCAGTACTCAAGACCGGGAGCTGTTTTTT. This gives the protein CASTQDRELFF.